Listed here are 17 T cell receptor beta chains from one sample, sequenced in a study of T cell responses to AZD1222 COVID-19 vaccine. Generated by immunoSEQ multiplex PCR, the TCRdb table keeps only in-frame clones and is missing some. The repertoire holds fewer than 120,000 clones, with 92% as singletons. Sample: peripheral blood, taken on day 0 of AZD1222 vaccination. These receptors were taken from an adult in good health.

This chain joins TRBV5-4 and TRBJ1-4; no definite D call. This CDR3 has 14 amino acids. The V gene's germline CDR1 is SGHNT and CDR2 YYREEE (reference sequence). V lost 9 bases and J 5 bases, leaving 17 bases between the germline ends. The CDR3 nucleotides read TGTGCCACCTTTTCCTGGACTGCGAATGAAAAACTGTTTTTT. Protein product: CATFSWTANEKLFF.

This clone has a handful of counts. This chain links TRBV2 with TRBJ1-1; D possibly corresponds to TRBD1 (6 bases). CDR3 length: 17 residues. Germline lookup yields CDR1 SNHLY and CDR2 FYNNEI. With 1 base removed from V and 6 bases from J, the gap between germline ends came to 21 bases. CDR3 region: CASSEGNRVAWQAEAFF. The CDR3 region has the DNA TGTGCCAGCAGTGAAGGAAACAGGGTGGCGTGGCAGGCTGAAGCTTTCTTT.

The gene calls are TRBV30 and TRBJ1-3; D call uncertain. The CDR3 has 14 residues. Germline-derived CDR1 and CDR2 are GTSNPN and SVGIG (reference sequence). The V gene lost 0 bases and the J gene lost 4 bases, with 10 bases spanning the gap. CDR3 bases: TGTGCCTGGAGTGTCGAGATGTCGGGAAACACCATATATTTT. It codes for CAWSVEMSGNTIYF.

The CDR3 here is CASSLLGVTDTQYF. The CDR3 region has the DNA TGTGCCAGCAGCTTGCTCGGAGTCACAGATACGCAGTATTTT. The chain recombines TRBV5-8 with TRBJ2-3; the D is unclear. The V end was cut by 1 base, the J end by 2 bases, with 8 bases between. Germline V lookup: CDR1 SGHTS, CDR2 YDEGEE. The CDR3 is 14 residues long.

The CDR3 protein is CATNRGSTEAFF. The CDR3 nucleotides read TGTGCCACCAATCGTGGGAGCACTGAAGCTTTCTTT. The J gene is TRBJ1-1, the V gene TRBV7-9, with D uncertain. V lost 10 bases and J lost 4, with 13 bases in between. The CDR3 has 12 amino acids. Germline V CDR1 and CDR2: SEHNR, FQNEAQ (reference sequence).

The DNA of the CDR3 is TGTGCCAGCAGCCCTTCGACTAGCGGGGCCAGCACAGATACGCAGTATTTT. Protein sequence: CASSPSTSGASTDTQYF. This rearrangement joins TRBV6-2 or TRBV6-3 to TRBJ2-3; 11 bases are shared with TRBD2. The CDR3 sequence is 17 residues long. CDR1 and CDR2 (germline): MNHEY, SVGEGT. V shed 6 bases and J 0 bases; nucleotides not matched to a gene: 8.

The gene calls are TRBV5-1 and TRBJ1-6, with 9 bases lining up with TRBD1. The length of the CDR3 is 15 residues. The ends lost 4 bases at V and 4 bases at J; junction bases unmatched: 3. Germline CDR1 SGHRS, CDR2 YFSETQ. The CDR3 nucleotides are TGCGCCAGCAGCCCCGGGACAGGGTATAATTCACCCCTCCACTTT. It encodes CASSPGTGYNSPLHF.

V gene TRBV19 combines with J gene TRBJ1-3; TRBD1 is a possible D gene (6 bases). The V gene lost 7 bases and the J gene lost 8 bases, with 15 bases spanning the gap. The CDR3 length is 13 residues. CDR1 is LNHDA, CDR2 SQIVND, per germline (reference sequence). CDR3 bases: TGTGCCAGTATGGGGACATCGGAACACACCATATATTTT. Encoded protein: CASMGTSEHTIYF.

V gene TRBV19 combines with J gene TRBJ1-5, with TRBD1 identical over 8 bases. Per germline, CDR1 LNHDA and CDR2 SQIVND (reference sequence). Losses at the gene ends were 5 bases for V and 1 base for J; bases not matched to a gene: 10. The CDR3 extends over 17 amino acids. Here the CDR3 DNA reads TGTGCCAGTAGTCCCATCGACAGGGGAAAGAGCAATCAGCCCCAGCATTTT. This translates into CASSPIDRGKSNQPQHF.

The J gene is TRBJ1-6, the V gene TRBV19; D unresolved. The CDR3 covers 15 residues. V lost 10 bases, J lost 4 bases, and 17 bases lay in between. Germline lookup yields CDR1 LNHDA and CDR2 SQIVND (reference sequence). The CDR3 coding sequence is TGTGCCACCCGACGAGGGATTGAGTATAATTCACCCCTCCACTTT. Amino acid sequence: CATRRGIEYNSPLHF.

The genes are TRBV7-3 and TRBJ1-2; maybe TRBD1 (5 bases). The CDR3 is made up of 15 amino acids. Germline V gives CDR1 SGHTA, CDR2 FQGTGA. V gave up 5 bases and J gave up 1 base, with 14 bases separating them. The DNA of the CDR3 is TGTGCCAGCAGCCCCGGGACGGCTAATAACTATGGCTACACCTTC. It is translated as CASSPGTANNYGYTF.

The chain combines TRBV27 with TRBJ2-7; D might be TRBD1 or TRBD2, each matching 6 bases. The CDR3 has 12 amino acids. The ends were cut back, 5 bases at V and 4 bases at J, with 9 bases in the middle. In germline, CDR1 is MNHEY, CDR2 SMNVEV (reference sequence). This chain's CDR3 is CASSGGGYEQYF. CDR3 sequence (DNA): TGTGCCAGCAGTGGAGGGGGTTACGAGCAGTACTTC.

This sequence joins TRBV6-1 and TRBJ1-1; 9 bases fit TRBD1. The CDR3 is 14 amino acids. Trimming cost V 3 bases and J 4 bases; bases outside gene matches: 3. Germline values: CDR1 MNHNS, CDR2 SASEGT. CDR3 DNA sequence: TGTGCCAGCAGTGAGTGGGGACAGGGCACTGAAGCTTTCTTT. Protein sequence: CASSEWGQGTEAFF.

The V gene is TRBV6-5, the J gene TRBJ2-7; the match to TRBD1 covers 7 bases. The J segment lost 1 base and the V segment lost 2 bases, leaving 5 bases of the junction unmatched. Looked up from germline, CDR1 is MNHEY and CDR2 is SVGAGI. This CDR3 spans 15 amino acids. In DNA, the CDR3 is TGTGCCAGCAGTTACCCGGGACAGCATTCCTACGAGCAGTACTTC. Amino acids: CASSYPGQHSYEQYF.

The chain employs TRBV7-2 and TRBJ2-5; D is unresolved. Deletions cut 4 bases from V and 5 bases from J, with 5 bases between. There are 11 residues in the CDR3. Germline CDR1 and CDR2: SGHTA and FQGNSA. The CDR3 loop reads CASSSEETQYF. Here the CDR3 DNA reads TGTGCCAGCAGCTCCGAGGAGACCCAGTACTTC.

The J gene is TRBJ1-2, the V gene TRBV2, with TRBD1 identical over 12 bases. Germline lookup yields CDR1 SNHLY and CDR2 FYNNEI. The V segment lost 9 bases and the J segment 4 bases; nucleotides outside the gene matches: 12. This CDR3 is built from 16 residues. The CDR3 here is CARTGTGGDLGYGYTF. CDR3 nucleotides: TGTGCCAGGACAGGGACAGGGGGCGATTTAGGCTATGGCTACACCTTC.

The V gene is TRBV19, the J gene TRBJ2-7; possibly TRBD2 for D (6 bases). Trimming removed 7 bases from V and 4 bases from J, with 17 bases in between. This CDR3 contains 14 residues. CDR1 and CDR2 (germline): LNHDA, SQIVND (reference sequence). The CDR3 bases are TGTGCCAGTAAACCCACGGCGGGGCAATACGAGCAGTACTTC. Protein product: CASKPTAGQYEQYF.